The 5 T cell receptor beta chains reported below all come from one sample, sequenced in a study of CD8+CD57+ T cells in acquired aplastic anemia. Genomic DNA, serving as template, underwent TCR beta VDJ and CDR3 profiling. TCRdb re-called the reads with MiXCR, one entry per CDR3 protein. The sample has more than 250,000 distinct CDR3 sequences, 45% to 70% seen once. Sequencing input: sorted CD4+, CD8+, or CD8+CD57+ T cells (not recorded which) from PBMCs. The receptors stem from a human donor with severe aplastic anemia or a healthy control (not recorded which).

In its sample, this clonotype was seen a few times. V and J are TRBV20-1 and TRBJ2-7; D possibly corresponds to TRBD2 (6 bases). The CDR3 has 14 amino acids. Per germline, CDR1 DFQATT and CDR2 SNEGSKA (reference sequence). V gave up 3 bases and J gave up 6 bases, with 18 bases separating them. The CDR3, as DNA: TGCAGTGCTAGGGGCCGGGGGAGTCTCCGCGAGCAGTACTTC. It translates to CSARGRGSLREQYF.

In its sample, this clonotype was seen a few times. This rearrangement joins TRBV4-2 to TRBJ2-7; D is uncertain. The germline V and J ends were trimmed by 1 base and 0 bases, with 10 bases remaining between them. Germline-derived CDR1 and CDR2 are LGHNA and YNFKEQ. This CDR3 region has 15 residues. CDR3 coding DNA: TGTGCCAGCAGCCAAGCTCAGTTCGACTCCTACGAGCAGTACTTC. This encodes CASSQAQFDSYEQYF.

In this sample, this clonotype turned up many times. The junction differs from germline at one of its ends, possibly a read error. The chain uses TRBV20-1 and TRBJ2-5; the D gene is possibly TRBD1 (6 bases). The length of the CDR3 is 11 residues. The germline V gene has CDR1 DFQATT and CDR2 SNEGSKA (reference sequence). The CDR3 loop reads CSARGGETQYF. The CDR3 bases are TGCAGTGCAAGAGGGGGAGAGACCCAGTACTTC.

This clonotype was found many times. The chain recombines TRBV5-8 with TRBJ2-5; TRBD2 might be the D (5 bases). Germline loops: CDR1 SGHTS, CDR2 YDEGEE. The CDR3 consists of 16 residues. Trimming left V 0 bases short and J 5 bases short, with 17 bases between. CDR3 in amino acids: CASSLDRGTATETQYF. The CDR3 DNA follows: TGTGCCAGCAGCTTGGATCGGGGTACGGCTACGGAGACCCAGTACTTC.

This clonotype has only one observation. V is TRBV20-1 and J is TRBJ2-2; D may be TRBD1 (8 bases). Germline V CDR1 and CDR2: DFQATT, SNEGSKA (reference sequence). V gave up 6 bases and J gave up 3 bases, with 14 bases separating them. There are 14 residues in the CDR3. CDR3 in DNA: TGCAGTGCCACAGGGGGGGTCTACACCGGGGAGCTGTTTTTT. Protein: CSATGGVYTGELFF.